Listed here are 30 T cell receptor beta chains from one sample, sequenced in a study of T cell repertoires in cytomegalovirus infection (dated 2019 in TCRdb). For sequencing, an Illumina HiSeq 1500 was employed. TCRdb reprocessing: public reads trimmed at Q25 with fastp, clones called with MiXCR, in-frame beta chains kept. Each entry merges the rows of one CDR3 protein and shows their most common DNA and genes. The sample includes around 260,000 distinct CDR3 sequences, with approximately 9.1% observed a single time. The ten largest clones add up to about 16% of the sample. Source material: PBMCs. Source of these receptors: a human donor in good health (CMV status not recorded). Some clones in this sample may be carry-over from other donors' samples.

This clonotype was found many times. The rearrangement uses TRBV7-2 and TRBJ2-5, with D perhaps being TRBD1 or TRBD2 (5 bases each). Per the germline V gene, CDR1 is SGHTA and CDR2 is FQGNSA. This CDR3 region has 11 residues. Trimming left V 5 bases short and J 9 bases short, with 10 bases between. CDR3 in DNA: TGTGCCAGCAGCCCACCGGGGCCCCAGTACTTC. This encodes CASSPPGPQYF.

In this sample, this clonotype turned up once. This chain connects TRBV6-1 to TRBJ1-5, with 8 nucleotides matching TRBD1. The CDR3 contains 15 residues. From germline, CDR1 is MNHNS and CDR2 SASEGT. J lost 7 bases, V lost 6 bases, and 11 bases had no gene match. CDR3 in DNA: TGTGCCAGCAGGGTTCCGGGACAGGTCGGACAGCCCCAGCATTTT. Protein: CASRVPGQVGQPQHF.

This clonotype was seen at least ten times. The CDR3 bases are TGTGCTAGTGGGGTCGCAGGGAGTGAAAAACTGTTTTTT. This sequence encodes CASGVAGSEKLFF. The chain is built from TRBV12-5 and TRBJ1-4, with a weak D call TRBD1 (5 bases). Germline lookup yields CDR1 LGHNT and CDR2 FRNRAP. CDR3 length: 13 amino acids. With 6 bases removed from V and 7 bases from J, the gap between germline ends came to 12 bases.

This clonotype was found many times. The chain employs TRBV12-3 or TRBV12-4 and TRBJ2-3; D gene ambiguous. CDR3 length: 11 residues. The V end was cut by 4 bases, the J end by 7 bases, with 6 bases between. CDR3: CASSSPNTQYF. The CDR3 DNA reads TGTGCCAGCAGTTCGCCGAATACGCAGTATTTT.

This clonotype was observed a handful of times. The chain's CDR3 is CASSQSWGSQETQYF. CDR3 nucleotides: TGTGCCAGCAGCCAAAGTTGGGGATCCCAAGAGACCCAGTACTTC. V is TRBV14 and J is TRBJ2-5; D uncertain. Germline lookup yields CDR1 SGHDN and CDR2 FVKESK. This CDR3 has 15 residues. The V and J ends lost 2 bases and 1 base respectively, with 11 bases between them.

This clonotype has only a few counts. This sequence joins TRBV29-1 and TRBJ2-7, with 12 bases fitting TRBD1. Germline V gene lookup returns CDR1 SQVTM and CDR2 ANQGSEA. V lost 5 bases and J lost 7; bases outside the gene matches: 9. The CDR3 is 14 residues long. For the CDR3, the DNA is TGCAGCGTTCAACCGGGACAGGGGGCTTGGGAGCAGTACTTC. Its protein product is CSVQPGQGAWEQYF.

This clonotype was counted at least ten times. The chain has TRBV7-2 and TRBJ2-1; 8 bases align to TRBD1. Germline V gene sequence: CDR1 SGHTA, CDR2 FQGNSA. This CDR3 spans 15 amino acids. Trimming removed 5 bases from V and 8 bases from J; junction bases left unmatched: 11. The CDR3 loop is CASSVSRDRSDEQFF. The DNA of the CDR3 is TGTGCCAGCAGCGTATCTCGGGACAGGAGCGATGAGCAGTTCTTC.

This clonotype was seen repeatedly, ten times or more. V gene TRBV4-3 combines with J gene TRBJ2-3, with D possibly TRBD2 on 6 matching bases. The ends were cut back, 1 base at V and 2 bases at J, with 10 bases in the middle. Germline values: CDR1 LGHNA, CDR2 YSLEER. CDR3 length equals 15 residues. The CDR3 loop reads CASSQGGEVTDTQYF. The CDR3 bases are TGCGCCAGCAGCCAAGGCGGGGAGGTCACAGATACGCAGTATTTT.

This clonotype was found many times. CDR3 region: CASSLDYGSREPQHF. In nucleotides, the CDR3 is TGTGCCAGCAGCTTGGATTATGGAAGCAGGGAGCCCCAGCATTTT. The chain joins TRBV5-5 to TRBJ1-5, with D perhaps TRBD1 (5 bases). CDR1 and CDR2 (germline): SGHKS, YYEKEE (reference sequence). The CDR3 sequence is 15 residues long. V lost 0 bases and J lost 8, with 15 bases in between. The whole variable domain, filled in from reference TRBV5-5 and TRBJ1-5, reads DAGVTQSPTHLIKTRGQQVTLRCSPISGHKSVSWYQQVLGQGPQFIFQYYEKEERGRGNFPDRFSARQFPNYSSELNVNALLLGDSALYLCASSLDYGSREPQHFGDGTRLSIL.

The chain carries TRBV7-4 and TRBJ1-2, with D maybe TRBD1 (5 bases). Germline V lookup: CDR1 SGHVT, CDR2 SQSDAQ. The CDR3 sequence is 15 residues long. V was shortened by 1 base and J by 4 bases, with 13 bases between the two germline ends. The CDR3 spells CASSLGVQDPYGYTF. The DNA for the CDR3 is TGTGCCAGCAGCTTAGGGGTACAGGACCCCTATGGCTACACCTTC.

This clonotype has a count of ten or more. V and J are TRBV7-6 and TRBJ1-2; 7 bases agree with TRBD1. The germline gives CDR1 SGHVS, CDR2 FNYEAQ. V trimming: 5 bases; J trimming: 4 bases; junction bases outside the gene matches: 7. The CDR3 has 14 amino acids. This CDR3 is CASSALRDSYGYTF. CDR3 DNA: TGTGCCAGCAGCGCACTACGGGACAGCTATGGCTACACCTTC.

This chain links TRBV28 with TRBJ2-7; 8 nucleotides match TRBD1. CDR1 is MDHEN, CDR2 SYDVKM, per germline. The CDR3 totals 13 residues. J lost 4 bases, V lost 3 bases, and 2 bases had no gene match. CDR3 nucleotide sequence: TGTGCCAGCAGTTTCGGACAGGGTTACGAGCAGTACTTC. This gives the protein CASSFGQGYEQYF.

This clonotype was counted many times. CDR3: CAISSGQSQETQYF. The CDR3 coding sequence is TGTGCCATCAGTTCCGGACAGTCCCAAGAGACCCAGTACTTC. V is TRBV10-3 and J is TRBJ2-5; TRBD1 might be the D (6 bases). This CDR3 is 14 amino acids long. Germline V lookup: CDR1 ENHRY, CDR2 SYGVKD. Between the trimmed V and J ends, which lost 5 bases and 1 base, there was a span of 11 bases.

To note about this clonotype: One junction end does not reproduce the germline sequence, and a read error may be involved. This chain links TRBV7-7 with TRBJ2-3, with a tentative D call TRBD1 (6 bases). The germline V gene encodes CDR1 SSHAT and CDR2 FNYEAQ (reference sequence). The CDR3 runs to 15 residues. The CDR3 DNA reads as TGTGCTAGCAGCTTAATGGGGGCTAGCACAGATACGCAGTATTTT. This sequence encodes CASSLMGASTDTQYF.

This rearrangement joins TRBV7-4 to TRBJ2-7; either TRBD1 or TRBD2 may fit D (5 bases each). The germline gives CDR1 SGHVT, CDR2 SQSDAQ. V was clipped by 5 bases and J by 3 bases, with 20 bases between them. CDR3 size: 16 residues. CDR3: CASSPQARGYIYEQYF. As DNA, the CDR3 is TGTGCCAGCAGCCCACAGGCGAGGGGTTATATCTACGAGCAGTACTTC. The whole variable domain, remainder taken from reference TRBV7-4 and TRBJ2-7, is GAGVSQSPRYKVAKRGRDVALRCDSISGHVTLYWYRQTLGQGSEVLTYSQSDAQRDKSGRPSGRFSAERPERSVSTLKIQRTEQGDSAVYLCASSPQARGYIYEQYFGPGTRLTVT.

The V call is TRBV3-1, the J call TRBJ2-5; the D call may be TRBD1 or TRBD2 (5 bases each). Trimming pared 5 bases from V and 3 bases from J, leaving 19 bases between. The CDR3 has 16 residues. Germline assignment: CDR1 LGHDT and CDR2 YNNKEL (reference sequence). The CDR3 here is CASSFRGAGWKETQYF. The CDR3 bases are TGTGCCAGCAGCTTCCGAGGGGCTGGGTGGAAAGAGACCCAGTACTTC.

The rearrangement uses TRBV20-1 and TRBJ2-7; D is possibly TRBD2 (5 bases). The V end lost 5 bases, the J end lost 2 bases, and 16 bases lay between the germline ends. CDR3 length equals 14 residues. CDR1 is DFQATT, CDR2 SNEGSKA, per germline (reference sequence). In nucleotides, the CDR3 is TGCAGTGCTTCCCATGGCGGAGCGGCCTACGAGCAGTACTTC. It translates to CSASHGGAAYEQYF.

This clonotype was seen many times. The chain combines TRBV7-2 with TRBJ1-1, with TRBD1 as a possible D gene (5 bases). The germline V and J ends were trimmed by 1 base and 1 base, with 10 bases remaining between them. The V gene's germline CDR1 is SGHTA and CDR2 FQGNSA. This CDR3 has 15 residues. The DNA for the CDR3 is TGTGCCAGCAGCTTAGGTGGGACGCCGAACACTGAAGCTTTCTTT. Residues: CASSLGGTPNTEAFF.

This clonotype was counted at least ten times. J is TRBJ2-3 and V is TRBV7-2; D is unclear. The CDR3 extends over 12 amino acids. Germline V gene sequence: CDR1 SGHTA, CDR2 FQGNSA. Trimming shortened V by 5 bases and J by 2 bases, and 5 bases separated the two germline ends. The CDR3: CASSLYTDTQYF. In DNA, the CDR3 is TGTGCCAGCAGCCTCTACACAGATACGCAGTATTTT.

This chain connects TRBV29-1 to TRBJ2-2, with 14 bases matching TRBD2. V was clipped by 7 bases and J by 4 bases; unmatched bases: 8. The CDR3 is 16 amino acids. Germline V gene lookup returns CDR1 SQVTM and CDR2 ANQGSEA. CDR3 DNA: TGCAGCGCAGGGACTAGCGGGAGATTGGGCACCGGGGAGCTGTTTTTT. It is translated as CSAGTSGRLGTGELFF.

This clonotype was counted at least ten times. The V and J genes are TRBV20-1 and TRBJ1-6; D ambiguous. This CDR3 contains 16 residues. Per germline, CDR1 DFQATT and CDR2 SNEGSKA (reference sequence). V was cut by 0 bases and J by 0 bases, with 9 bases left in between. CDR3 bases: TGCAGTGCTAGAGATCGTGGGAGCTCCTATAATTCACCCCTCCACTTT. Protein product: CSARDRGSSYNSPLHF.

This clonotype was seen repeatedly, ten times or more. This chain links TRBV12-3 or TRBV12-4 with TRBJ1-2; tentative D call: TRBD1 (5 bases). Trimming removed 6 bases from V and 5 bases from J, with 16 bases in between. The CDR3 runs 14 residues. CDR3 protein: CASSHPGRSYGYTF. CDR3 DNA sequence: TGTGCCAGCAGCCATCCGGGACGGAGTTATGGCTACACCTTC.

This clonotype was seen many times. The genes are TRBV4-1 and TRBJ1-4; 8 bases line up with TRBD1. The CDR3 runs to 18 residues. The germline V gene has CDR1 MGHRA and CDR2 YSYEKL. V gave up 1 base and J gave up 7 bases; unmatched junction bases: 14. The CDR3 DNA reads as TGCGCCAGCAGCCAAGTACTTAAGGACAGGGTGATTGGTGAAAAACTGTTTTTT. It specifies CASSQVLKDRVIGEKLFF.

The V call is TRBV7-2, the J call TRBJ1-1; tentatively, D is TRBD1 (5 bases). This CDR3 is 16 amino acids long. The ends were cut back, 5 bases at V and 0 bases at J, with 16 bases in the middle. From germline, CDR1 is SGHTA and CDR2 FQGNSA. The CDR3 here is CASSIIDGAVNTEAFF. The CDR3 nucleotides are TGTGCCAGCAGCATTATCGACGGGGCGGTGAACACTGAAGCTTTCTTT.

This clonotype was detected only a few times. The chain has TRBV14 and TRBJ2-5, with TRBD2 matching over 10 bases. The CDR3 has 16 amino acids. CDR1 SGHDN and CDR2 FVKESK come from the germline V gene. With 8 bases clipped from V and 5 bases from J, the junction kept 14 bases outside the gene matches. CDR3 coding DNA: TGTGCCAGCGGACTGACTAGCGGGTCAAAGCGGGAGACCCAGTACTTC. This gives the protein CASGLTSGSKRETQYF. The full variable domain, with the rest looked up from reference TRBV14 and TRBJ2-5, is EAGVTQFPSHSVIEKGQTVTLRCDPISGHDNLYWYRRVMGKEIKFLLHFVKESKQDESGMPNNRFLAERTGGTYSTLKVQPAELEDSGVYFCASGLTSGSKRETQYFGPGTRLLVL.

This clonotype was seen ten or more times. V usage is TRBV7-2 and J usage is TRBJ1-2; D possibly corresponds to TRBD1 (5 bases). V was shortened by 5 bases and J by 4 bases, with 17 bases between the two germline ends. CDR3 length equals 15 residues. Germline V gene data show CDR1 as SGHTA and CDR2 as FQGNSA. CDR3 protein: CASSPSGGGGYGYTF. Here the CDR3 DNA reads TGTGCCAGCAGCCCCTCTGGGGGGGGTGGCTATGGCTACACCTTC.

In this sample, this clonotype turned up many times. The rearrangement joins TRBV6-2 or TRBV6-3 to TRBJ2-3, with TRBD2 matching 13 bases. This CDR3 is built from 19 residues. J was trimmed by 1 base and V by 2 bases; bases with no gene match: 9. Germline CDR1 reads MNHEY; CDR2 reads SVGEGT. The CDR3 DNA sequence: TGTGCCAGCAGTTACCCCGGACTAGCGGGAGTGCCTGGCACAGATACGCAGTATTTT. Translated, it gives CASSYPGLAGVPGTDTQYF.

This clonotype appeared a few times. The junction departs from the called germline gene at one end, perhaps through a read error. This chain joins TRBV20-1 and TRBJ1-5; no clear D. From germline, CDR1 is DFQATT and CDR2 SNEGSKA (reference sequence). This CDR3 contains 14 residues. CDR3 nucleotides: TGCAGTGTTAGAGGGCCTGGGAGCAATCAGCCCCAGCATTTT. Its translation is CSVRGPGSNQPQHF.

This clonotype was seen at least ten times. The chain links TRBV7-2 to TRBJ2-3; D not certain. In germline, CDR1 is SGHTA, CDR2 FQGNSA. This CDR3 is 14 amino acids long. V was cut by 3 bases and J by 1 base, with 8 bases left in between. CDR3 DNA sequence: TGTGCCAGCAGCTTGATAGGCGGCACAGATACGCAGTATTTT. Protein product: CASSLIGGTDTQYF.

The chain combines TRBV7-2 with TRBJ2-1, with TRBD2 as a possible D gene (6 bases). CDR3 size: 14 residues. In germline, CDR1 is SGHTA, CDR2 FQGNSA. V was pared by 1 base and J by 8 bases, with 12 bases between. This chain's CDR3 is CASSLGTEGYEQFF. Here the CDR3 DNA reads TGTGCCAGCAGCTTAGGGACGGAGGGGTATGAGCAGTTCTTC.